This T cell receptor (beta chain) was captured in a study of neurological immune-mediated disorders. cDNA synthesis was performed by 5'RACE with 10-nucleotide random UMIs. MiXCR was run by TCRdb on the 5' RACE reads, yielding one entry per CDR3 protein. The table includes roughly 60,000 distinct CDR3 sequences, over 10% detected once. This CDR3 comprises 15 residues. Germline V gives CDR1 SGHRS, CDR2 YFSETQ. Trimming left V 4 bases short and J 4 bases short, with 17 bases between. Unsorted libraries were generated from 2 million PBMCs. These cells had been stored in RNAlater at -80 C. This clonotype was recorded many times. Its antigen is as yet unknown. General study points: HTLV-1-associated myelopathy led in TCR clonal expansion, while multiple sclerosis ranked lowest, below healthy controls. No CDR3 amino acid sequences were shared by expanded clones across subjects, suggesting private repertoires in all groups.

Sample: PBMCs. This chain uses TRBV5-1 with TRBJ2-5, with D perhaps TRBD2 (6 bases). This sequence was found in a man aged 60-69 years in good health. In DNA, the CDR3 is TGCGCCAGCAGCCTGTCCGGGACTCTTGCAGAGACCCAGTACTTC. It is translated as CASSLSGTLAETQYF.